This T cell receptor (beta chain) emerged from a study of blood T cell repertoires in COVID-19 (TCRdb year 2020). Turning to the overall study: Samples from collaborators originated in the United States, Italy and Spain and spanned both the acute and convalescent phases of COVID-19. The material from the prospective study consisted of cDNA or gDNA derived from T cells, B-cell-depleted T cells, or PBMCs. The samples were drawn from the first 160 participants of the ongoing ImmuneRACE study and from 1,200 or so subjects provided by 6 global collaborators. Deeply sampled blood TCRbeta repertoires from subjects exposed to, actively infected with, or recovered from COVID-19 were included in the dataset. Where available, HLA class I and class II types were taken from metadata supplied by the sample provider and were not determined by assay-based typing. The repertoires were released in a freely available public database meant as a resource for research on the immune response to SARS-CoV-2. The sample metadata nearly always contained a de-identified subject ID, COVID-19 status, age in years and sex.

On this clone itself: This clone's antigen is unknown. No base-level quality is on record; no much larger clone is a single base apart.

Whole blood was collected in K2EDTA tubes by collaborating institutions according to the institutions' own protocols. Collaborator samples were shipped for TCRbeta analysis as frozen whole blood, isolated PBMCs, or DNA extracted from either sample type. TCRbeta CDR3 regions were amplified from genomic DNA by means of the immunoSEQ Assay, a bias-controlled multiplex PCR. As for how the authors treated the data: The number of nucleated cells in each sample was estimated by amplification of reference gene primers within the assay. Sequence reads were collapsed and filtered to measure the absolute abundance of every unique TCRbeta CDR3 rearrangement. Productive Simpson clonality was computed per sample as the square root of Simpson's diversity index over productive rearrangements. Held by TCRdb, this immuneACCESS table contains in-frame sequences only and omits some clones. Under half of the omission traces to an unresolved V gene where checked; the cause of the rest is unknown. V, J and clone size reflect that table, while D and trimming were determined from the DNA. This sample gives roughly 81,000 clones in total; roughly 91% of them show up just once. The ten largest clones capture over 1.5% of the sample.

V sheds 3 bases and J sheds 7 bases, leaving 13 bases between their ends. The CDR3, cysteine through phenylalanine, is 14 amino acids long. Only CDR3 DNA is held: 42 bases, read in frame from base 1. For CDR1 and CDR2, the germline V gene (reference sequence) lists LGHDT and YNNKEL. Study-level results and caveats: The quantity of clinical and demographic metadata differed by source and by participant and was supplied without curation.

This clonotype was sampled from a woman aged 45-59 years in a cohort sampled during active COVID-19. The chain was built from TRBV3-1 (or the pseudogene TRBV3-2) and TRBJ2-1; TRBD2 is a weak D gene call, 5 bases matching. The sample taken for sequencing was peripheral blood. The CDR3 here reads CASSQSLALNEQFF. The nucleotide sequence reads as follows: TGTGCCAGCAGCCAGTCCCTAGCCCTGAATGAGCAGTTCTTC.